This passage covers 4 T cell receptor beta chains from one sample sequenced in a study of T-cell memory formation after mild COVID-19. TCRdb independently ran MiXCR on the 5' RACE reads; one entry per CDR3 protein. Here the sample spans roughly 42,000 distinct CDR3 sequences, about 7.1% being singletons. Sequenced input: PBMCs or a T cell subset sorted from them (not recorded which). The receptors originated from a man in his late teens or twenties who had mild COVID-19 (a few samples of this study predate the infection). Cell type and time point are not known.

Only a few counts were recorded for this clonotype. Here the CDR3 DNA reads TGTGCCAGCATCGGGGTCAGCTCCTACAATGAGCAGTTCTTC. Encoded protein: CASIGVSSYNEQFF. The chain uses TRBV11-2 and TRBJ2-1, with a tentative D call TRBD2 (5 bases). V lost 7 bases to trimming and J lost 0 bases, with 10 bases between them. The CDR3 length is 14 residues. CDR1 is SGHAT, CDR2 FQNNGV, per germline.

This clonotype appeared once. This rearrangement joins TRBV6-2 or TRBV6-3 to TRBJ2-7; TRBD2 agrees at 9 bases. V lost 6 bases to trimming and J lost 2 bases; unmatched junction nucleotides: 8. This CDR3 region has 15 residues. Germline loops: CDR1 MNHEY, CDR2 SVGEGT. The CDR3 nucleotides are TGTGCCAGCAGACAAACTAGCGGGCTAGCCTACGAGCAGTACTTC. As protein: CASRQTSGLAYEQYF.

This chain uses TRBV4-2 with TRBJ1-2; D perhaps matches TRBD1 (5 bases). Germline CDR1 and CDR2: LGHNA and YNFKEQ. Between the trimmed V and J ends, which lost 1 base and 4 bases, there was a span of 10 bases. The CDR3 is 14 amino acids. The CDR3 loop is CASSQAQGTYGYTF. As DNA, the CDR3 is TGTGCCAGCAGCCAAGCTCAGGGAACCTATGGCTACACCTTC.

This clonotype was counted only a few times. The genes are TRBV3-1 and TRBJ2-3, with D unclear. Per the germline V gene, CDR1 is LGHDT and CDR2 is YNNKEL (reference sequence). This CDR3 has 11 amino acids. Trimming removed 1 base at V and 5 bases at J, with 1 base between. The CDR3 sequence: CASSQVDTQYF. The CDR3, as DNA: TGTGCCAGCAGCCAAGTAGATACGCAGTATTTT.